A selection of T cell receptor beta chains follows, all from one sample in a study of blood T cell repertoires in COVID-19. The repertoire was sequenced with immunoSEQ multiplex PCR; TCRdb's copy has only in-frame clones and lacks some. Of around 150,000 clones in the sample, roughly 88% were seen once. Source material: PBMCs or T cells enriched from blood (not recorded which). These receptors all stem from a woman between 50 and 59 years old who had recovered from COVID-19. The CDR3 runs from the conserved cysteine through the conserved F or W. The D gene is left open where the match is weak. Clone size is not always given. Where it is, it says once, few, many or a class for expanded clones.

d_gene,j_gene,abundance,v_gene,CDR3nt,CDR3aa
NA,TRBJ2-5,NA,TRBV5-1,TGCGCCAGCAGCTTGGAGGCTACGGGAGAGACCCAGTACTTC,CASSLEATGETQYF
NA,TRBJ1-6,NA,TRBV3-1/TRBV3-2,TGTGCCAGCAGCCAAGGCCAGGAGGGGAGCTCCTATAATTCACCCCTCCACTTT,CASSQGQEGSSYNSPLHF
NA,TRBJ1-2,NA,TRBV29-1,TGCAGCGTTGATGCTAAAGCTTATTCGGGCTACACCTTC,CSVDAKAYSGYTF
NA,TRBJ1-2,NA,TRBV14,TGTGCCAGCAGCCTACAGGAATGGGGCTACACCTTC,CASSLQEWGYTF
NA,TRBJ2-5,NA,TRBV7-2,TGTGCCAGCAGCTTAAGGCAGGGGAAACAGACCCAGTACTTC,CASSLRQGKQTQYF
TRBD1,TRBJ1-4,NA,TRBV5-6,TGTGCCAGCAGCTTGGCCGGGACAGGGGGGAGTAATGAAAAACTGTTTTTT,CASSLAGTGGSNEKLFF
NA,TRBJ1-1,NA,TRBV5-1,TGCGCCAGCAGCTTGGTTCCAGGGATGAACACTGAAGCTTTCTTT,CASSLVPGMNTEAFF
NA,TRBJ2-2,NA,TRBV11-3,TGTGCCACCAGCGCCGGACAGAACACCGGGGAGCTGTTTTTT,CATSAGQNTGELFF
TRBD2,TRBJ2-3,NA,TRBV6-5,TGTGCCAGCACCAGACTAGCGGGGGCCACAGATACGCAGTATTTT,CASTRLAGATDTQYF
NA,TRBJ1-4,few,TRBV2,TGTGCCAGCAGTGACAGATTAAATGAAAAACTGTTTTTT,CASSDRLNEKLFF
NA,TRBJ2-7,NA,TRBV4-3,TGCGCCAGCAGCCAAGACCGAGACTCCTACGAGCAGTACTTC,CASSQDRDSYEQYF
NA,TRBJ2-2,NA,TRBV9,TGTGCCAGCAGCGTAGCTTGGGGAGCGATAGAGCTGTTTTTT,CASSVAWGAIELFF
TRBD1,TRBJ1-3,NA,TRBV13,TGTGCCAGCAGCCCATCCGGGACAGCGGCGTTTGCATTTGGAAACACCATATATTTT,CASSPSGTAAFAFGNTIYF
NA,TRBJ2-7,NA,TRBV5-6,TGTGCCAGCAGCTTGTCAGGGTTGTCCTTGTGGTACTTC,CASSLSGLSLWYF
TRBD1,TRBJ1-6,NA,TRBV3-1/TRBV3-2,TGTGCCAGCAGCCCCGCAGGGGGGCGGCCCCTCCACTTT,CASSPAGGRPLHF
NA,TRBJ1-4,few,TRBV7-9,TGTGCCAGCAGCTTAAGCGGATCCCTCCTTAATGAAAAACTGTTTTTT,CASSLSGSLLNEKLFF
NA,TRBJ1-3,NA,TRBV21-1,TGTGCCAGCAGCAAAGCGGTAGAGGGGGGGCGCAGTCTTGGCTACACCATATATTTT,CASSKAVEGGRSLGYTIYF